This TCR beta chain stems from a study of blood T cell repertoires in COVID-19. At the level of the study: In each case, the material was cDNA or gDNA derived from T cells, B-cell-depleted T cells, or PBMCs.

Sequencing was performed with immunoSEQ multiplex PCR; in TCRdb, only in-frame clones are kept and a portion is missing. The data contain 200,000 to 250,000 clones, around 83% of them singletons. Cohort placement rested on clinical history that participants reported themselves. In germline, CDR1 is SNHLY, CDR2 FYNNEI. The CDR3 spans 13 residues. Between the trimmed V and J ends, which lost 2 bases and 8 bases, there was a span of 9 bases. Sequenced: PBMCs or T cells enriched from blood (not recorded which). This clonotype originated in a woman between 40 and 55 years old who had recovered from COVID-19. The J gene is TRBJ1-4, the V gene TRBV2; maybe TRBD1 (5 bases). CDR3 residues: CASSERAGEKLFF. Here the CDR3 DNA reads TGTGCCAGCAGTGAAAGGGCAGGGGAAAAACTGTTTTTT. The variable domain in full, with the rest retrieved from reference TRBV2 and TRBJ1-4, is EPEVTQTPSHQVTQMGQEVILRCVPISNHLYFYWYRQILGQKVEFLVSFYNNEISEKSEIFDDQFSVERPDGSNFTLKIRSTKLEDSAMYFCASSERAGEKLFFGSGTQLSVL.